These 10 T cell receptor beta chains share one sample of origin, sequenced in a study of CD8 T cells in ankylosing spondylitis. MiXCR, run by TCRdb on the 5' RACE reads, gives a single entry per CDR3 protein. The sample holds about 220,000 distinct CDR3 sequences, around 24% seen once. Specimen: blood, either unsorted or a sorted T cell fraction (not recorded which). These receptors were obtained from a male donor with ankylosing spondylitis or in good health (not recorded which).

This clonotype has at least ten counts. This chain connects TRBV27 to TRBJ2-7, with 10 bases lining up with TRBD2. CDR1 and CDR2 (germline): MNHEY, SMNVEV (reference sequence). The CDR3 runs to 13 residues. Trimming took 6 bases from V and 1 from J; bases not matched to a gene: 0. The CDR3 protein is CASRLAGSYEQYF. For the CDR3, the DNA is TGTGCCAGCAGACTAGCGGGATCCTACGAGCAGTACTTC.

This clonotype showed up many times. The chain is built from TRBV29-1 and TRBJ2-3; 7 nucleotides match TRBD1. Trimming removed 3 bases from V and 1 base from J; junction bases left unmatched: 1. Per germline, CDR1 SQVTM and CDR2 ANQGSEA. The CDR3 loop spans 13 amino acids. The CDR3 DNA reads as TGCAGCGTTGACGACAGGGGCACAGATACGCAGTATTTT. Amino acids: CSVDDRGTDTQYF.

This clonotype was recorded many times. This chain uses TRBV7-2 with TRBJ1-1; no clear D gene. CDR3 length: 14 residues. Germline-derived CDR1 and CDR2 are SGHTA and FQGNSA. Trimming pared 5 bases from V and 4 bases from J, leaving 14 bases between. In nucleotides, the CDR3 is TGTGCCAGCAGCGCGTTATCACTGGGCACTGAAGCTTTCTTT. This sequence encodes CASSALSLGTEAFF.

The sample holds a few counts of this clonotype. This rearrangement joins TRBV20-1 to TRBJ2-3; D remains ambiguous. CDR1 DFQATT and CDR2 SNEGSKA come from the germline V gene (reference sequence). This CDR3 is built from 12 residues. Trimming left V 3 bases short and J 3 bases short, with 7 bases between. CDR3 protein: CSARRGTDTQYF. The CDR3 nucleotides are TGCAGTGCTAGGCGCGGAACAGATACGCAGTATTTT.

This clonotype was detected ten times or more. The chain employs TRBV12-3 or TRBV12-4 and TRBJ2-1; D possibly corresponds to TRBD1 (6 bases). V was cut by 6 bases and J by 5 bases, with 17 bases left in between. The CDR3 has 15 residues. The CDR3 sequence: CASRNSRGSHNEQFF. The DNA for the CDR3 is TGTGCCAGCAGAAACTCCAGGGGATCTCACAATGAGCAGTTCTTC.

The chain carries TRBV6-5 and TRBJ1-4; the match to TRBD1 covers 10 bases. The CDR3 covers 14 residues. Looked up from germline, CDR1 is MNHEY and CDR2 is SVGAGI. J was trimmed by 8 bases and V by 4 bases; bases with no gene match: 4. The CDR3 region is CASSSGQGREKLFF. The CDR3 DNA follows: TGTGCCAGCAGTTCGGGACAGGGGCGGGAAAAACTGTTTTTT.

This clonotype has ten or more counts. Written as DNA, the CDR3 is TGTGCCAGCAGCCCGTCGGCATTCGCTTATCAGCCCCAGCATTTT. Encoded protein: CASSPSAFAYQPQHF. The chain employs TRBV12-3 or TRBV12-4 and TRBJ1-5; no definite D call. The CDR3 sequence is 15 residues long. V lost 6 bases and J 5 bases, leaving 17 bases between the germline ends.

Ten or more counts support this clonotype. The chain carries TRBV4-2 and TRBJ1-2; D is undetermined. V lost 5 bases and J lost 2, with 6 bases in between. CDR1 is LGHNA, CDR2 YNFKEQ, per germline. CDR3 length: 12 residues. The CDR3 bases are TGTGCCAGCAGCGGGAAAAACTATGGCTACACCTTC. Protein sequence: CASSGKNYGYTF.

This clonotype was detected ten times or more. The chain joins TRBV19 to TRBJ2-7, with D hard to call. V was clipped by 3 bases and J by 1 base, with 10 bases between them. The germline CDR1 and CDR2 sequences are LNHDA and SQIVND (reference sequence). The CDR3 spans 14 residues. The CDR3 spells CASSMFGVSYEQYF. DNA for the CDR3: TGTGCCAGTAGTATGTTCGGTGTTTCCTACGAGCAGTACTTC.

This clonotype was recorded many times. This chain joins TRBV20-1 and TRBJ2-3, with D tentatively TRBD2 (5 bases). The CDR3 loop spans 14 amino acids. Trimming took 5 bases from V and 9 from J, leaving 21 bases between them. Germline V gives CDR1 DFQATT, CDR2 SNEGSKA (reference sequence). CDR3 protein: CSASPPGEGATQYF. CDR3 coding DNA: TGCAGTGCTTCACCTCCCGGAGAGGGAGCAACGCAGTATTTT.